The present entry profiles one T cell receptor beta chain with its context. The antigen remains undetermined. The data were taken from a study of cytomegalovirus exposure and HLA in healthy donors. Study information: Of over 300 genotyped donors, roughly 80% clustered with self-reported Caucasian donors. Study results and caveats: Researchers catalogued about 150 TCR beta chains as cytomegalovirus-associated. An assumption of roughly uniform sequencing depth across donors underlay the presence/absence analyses.

The primer mix had 60 Vbeta and 13 Jbeta primers. Sequencing used immunoSEQ multiplex PCR; TCRdb keeps in-frame clones, though not all of them. The sample table includes around 60,000 clones. Healthy bone marrow donors made up the donor group. CDR3 length: 15 residues. Trimming took 5 bases from V and 9 from J, leaving 20 bases between them. In germline, CDR1 is SGHVS, CDR2 FNYEAQ. The chain carries TRBV7-6 and TRBJ2-1, with a weak D call TRBD2 (6 bases). The sequencing sample was made of PBMCs. The source is a man aged 25-45 years in good health and CMV-seropositive. CDR3 DNA: TGTGCCAGCAGCCTGACTAGAGGGAGATCGGCTGAGCAGTTCTTC. Amino acids: CASSLTRGRSAEQFF.